This T cell receptor (beta chain) came from a study of T-cell memory formation after mild COVID-19. One entry per CDR3 protein results from TCRdb running MiXCR on the 5' RACE reads. The sample includes hundreds of thousands of distinct CDR3 sequences, around 17% of them seen just once. Germline values: CDR1 SGHDT, CDR2 YYEEEE. V was clipped by 5 bases and J by 2 bases; unmatched bases: 9. The CDR3 spans 16 residues. The receptor comes from a man aged 18 to 29 who had mild COVID-19 (a few samples of this study predate the infection). Cell type and time point are not known. The sequencing sample was made of PBMCs or a T cell subset sorted from them (not recorded which). The chain uses TRBV5-6 and TRBJ1-2; the match to TRBD1 covers 10 bases. This chain's CDR3 is CASRVIPGQGNYGYTF. The DNA for the CDR3 is TGTGCCAGCAGGGTAATTCCGGGACAGGGGAACTATGGCTACACCTTC.